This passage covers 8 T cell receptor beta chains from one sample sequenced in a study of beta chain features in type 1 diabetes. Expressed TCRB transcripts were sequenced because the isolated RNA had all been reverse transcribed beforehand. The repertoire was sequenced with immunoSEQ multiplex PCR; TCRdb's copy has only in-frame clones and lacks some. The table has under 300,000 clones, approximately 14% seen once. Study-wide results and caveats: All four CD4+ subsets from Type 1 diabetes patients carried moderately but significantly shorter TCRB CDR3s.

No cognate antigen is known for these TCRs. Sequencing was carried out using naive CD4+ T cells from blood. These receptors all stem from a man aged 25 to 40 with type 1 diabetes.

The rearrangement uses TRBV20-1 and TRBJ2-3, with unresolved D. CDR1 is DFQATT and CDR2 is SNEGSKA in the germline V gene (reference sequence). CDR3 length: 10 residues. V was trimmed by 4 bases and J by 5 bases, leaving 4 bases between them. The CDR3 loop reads CSAKLDTQYF. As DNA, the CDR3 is TGCAGTGCTAAACTAGATACGCAGTATTTT.

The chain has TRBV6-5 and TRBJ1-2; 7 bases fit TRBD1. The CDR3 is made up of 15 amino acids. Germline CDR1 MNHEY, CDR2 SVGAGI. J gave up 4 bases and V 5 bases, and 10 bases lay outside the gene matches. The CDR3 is CASSLLGGAVYGYTF. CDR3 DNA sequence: TGTGCCAGCAGTCTTCTAGGGGGCGCGGTCTATGGCTACACCTTC.

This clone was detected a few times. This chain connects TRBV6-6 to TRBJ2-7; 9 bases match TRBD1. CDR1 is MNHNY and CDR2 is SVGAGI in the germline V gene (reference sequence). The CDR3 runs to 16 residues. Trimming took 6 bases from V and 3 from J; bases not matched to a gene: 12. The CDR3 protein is CASRGAPDRGGYEQYF. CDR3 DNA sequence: TGTGCCAGCAGAGGGGCACCGGACAGGGGCGGCTACGAGCAGTACTTC.

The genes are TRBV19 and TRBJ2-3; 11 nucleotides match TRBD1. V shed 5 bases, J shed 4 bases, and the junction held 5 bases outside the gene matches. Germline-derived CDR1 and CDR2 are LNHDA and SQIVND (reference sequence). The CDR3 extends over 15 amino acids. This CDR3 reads CASSGRDRGADTQYF. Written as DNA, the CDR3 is TGTGCCAGTAGTGGCCGGGACAGGGGGGCAGATACGCAGTATTTT.

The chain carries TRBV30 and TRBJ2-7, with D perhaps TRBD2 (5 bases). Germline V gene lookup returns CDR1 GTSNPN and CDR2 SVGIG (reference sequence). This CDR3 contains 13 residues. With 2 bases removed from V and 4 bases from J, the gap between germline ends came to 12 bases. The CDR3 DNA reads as TGTGCCTGGAGTCGGACTGTTCCTTACGAGCAGTACTTC. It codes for CAWSRTVPYEQYF.

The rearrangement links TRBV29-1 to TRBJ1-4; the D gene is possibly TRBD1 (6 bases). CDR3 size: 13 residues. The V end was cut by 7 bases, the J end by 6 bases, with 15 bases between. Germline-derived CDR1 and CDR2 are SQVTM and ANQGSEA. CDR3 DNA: TGCAGCGGGACGACAGGACGCCATGAAAAACTGTTTTTT. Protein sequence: CSGTTGRHEKLFF.

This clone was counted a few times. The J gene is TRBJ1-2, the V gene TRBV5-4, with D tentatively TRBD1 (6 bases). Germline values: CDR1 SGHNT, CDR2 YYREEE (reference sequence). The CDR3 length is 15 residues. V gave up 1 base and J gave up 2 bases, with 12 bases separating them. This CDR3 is CASSLRGGGNYGYTF. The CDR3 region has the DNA TGTGCCAGCAGCTTGAGAGGGGGGGGCAACTATGGCTACACCTTC. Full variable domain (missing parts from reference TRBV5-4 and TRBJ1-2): ETGVTQSPTHLIKTRGQQVTLRCSSQSGHNTVSWYQQALGQGPQFIFQYYREEENGRGNFPPRFSGLQFPNYSSELNVNALELDDSALYLCASSLRGGGNYGYTFGSGTRLTVV.

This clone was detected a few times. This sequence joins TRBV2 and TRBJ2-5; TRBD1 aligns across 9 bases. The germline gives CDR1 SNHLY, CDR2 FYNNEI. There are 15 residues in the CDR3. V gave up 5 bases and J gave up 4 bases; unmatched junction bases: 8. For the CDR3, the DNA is TGTGCCAGCAGTTCGGACAGGGGCAGGGGAGAGACCCAGTACTTC. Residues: CASSSDRGRGETQYF.